Listed below are T cell receptor beta chains from one sample, sequenced in a study of early stage breast cancer tumors. TCRdb's copy holds only in-frame clones and misses some; the assay was immunoSEQ multiplex PCR. Of 9,500 to 10,000 clones in the sample, roughly 64% were seen once. The sample consisted of breast tumor tissue. Receptor source: a person in their sixties with breast cancer. The CDR3 runs from the conserved cysteine through the conserved F or W. A D gene is named only where the DNA matches it firmly. Only part of the rows carry a size: once, few, many, or a class if the clone is expanded.

clone_size,j_call,d_call,v_call,cdr3_nt,cdr3_aa
-,TRBJ2-7,-,TRBV2,TGTGTCAGCAGTGAGGTGGACTCCCCGAATGGGCAGTACTTC,CVSSEVDSPNGQYF
-,TRBJ2-1,-,TRBV19,TGTGCCAGTAGTATATTCGGTGTAAACGAGCAGTTCTTC,CASSIFGVNEQFF
-,TRBJ2-5,TRBD2,TRBV7-8,TGTGCCAGCAGCCCCGGGACTAGCGGGAGTCGGGAGACCCAGTACTTC,CASSPGTSGSRETQYF
-,TRBJ2-5,TRBD1,TRBV11-2,TGTGCCAGCAGTTCTGAGGCCAGGGGGTCCTACTTC,CASSSEARGSYF
few,TRBJ1-2,-,TRBV5-1,TGCGCCAGCAGCTCTCAGGATTCCTGGGATGGCTACACCTTC,CASSSQDSWDGYTF
few,TRBJ2-2,-,TRBV11-3,TGTGCCAGCAGCCTAGGTTTGTCCACCGGGGAGCTGTTTTTT,CASSLGLSTGELFF
-,TRBJ1-5,-,TRBV7-9,TGTGCCAGCAGCTTCCCAGGCCGCTATAGCAATCAGCCCCAGCATTTT,CASSFPGRYSNQPQHF
-,TRBJ2-6,TRBD2,TRBV9,TGTGCCAGCAGCGTAGCTAGCGGGGTCCTCTCTGGGGCCAACGTCCTGACTTTC,CASSVASGVLSGANVLTF
-,TRBJ2-1,TRBD1,TRBV6-1,TGTGCCAGCAGTGAAGCGACAGGGGGCTACAATGAGCAGTTCTTC,CASSEATGGYNEQFF
-,TRBJ2-7,-,TRBV7-9,TGTGCCAGCAGCTTAGGGGGGGGCGGGACGATATCATACGAGCAGTACTTC,CASSLGGGGTISYEQYF
-,TRBJ2-7,TRBD2,TRBV19,TGTGCCAGTAGTGCCCACTCGAGCGGGAGTAGCCCACTGCCCTACGAGCAGTACTTC,CASSAHSSGSSPLPYEQYF
few,TRBJ1-1,-,TRBV28,TGTGCCAGCAGTAGGCTCACTGAAGCTTTCTTT,CASSRLTEAFF
once,TRBJ1-1,-,TRBV7-9,TGTGCCAGCAGCTTATCATGGGGCGCGATCCCGAACACTGAAGCTTTCTTT,CASSLSWGAIPNTEAFF
-,TRBJ1-1,-,TRBV28,TGTGCCAGCAGAAGCCCCGTGGACACTGAAGCTTTCTTT,CASRSPVDTEAFF
-,TRBJ2-7,-,TRBV19,TGTGCCAGTAGTATTAGAACAGGATACTACGAGCAGTACTTC,CASSIRTGYYEQYF
-,TRBJ2-3,TRBD2,TRBV13,TGTGCCAGCTTCAATTCAGCGGGGGGGAGAGATACGCAGTATTTT,CASFNSAGGRDTQYF
-,TRBJ1-6,-,TRBV6-5,TGTGCCAGCAGCCAGAAGGAAAATTCACCCCTCCACTTT,CASSQKENSPLHF
-,TRBJ2-2,TRBD1,TRBV4-1,TGCGCCAGCAGCCAGTTGACAGGGGACACCGGGGAGCTGTTTTTT,CASSQLTGDTGELFF
few,TRBJ1-3,-,TRBV7-9,TGTGCCAGCAGCTTAATGGGGCAAAACACCATATATTTT,CASSLMGQNTIYF
-,TRBJ1-5,-,TRBV6-6,TGTGCCAGCAGCCTTCCGGGACTTACGCCGCATTTT,CASSLPGLTPHF
-,TRBJ2-7,-,TRBV6-1,TGTGCCAGCAGTGAGGCCGGGGACGGGGTCGACGAGCAGTACTTC,CASSEAGDGVDEQYF
-,TRBJ2-1,TRBD2,TRBV2,TGTGCCAGCAGTGTACTAGCGGGAGCGGGAAATGAGCAGTTCTTC,CASSVLAGAGNEQFF
medium-sized,TRBJ2-2,TRBD1,TRBV11-3,TGTGCCAGCAGCCGGGACAGGGGGACCGGGGAGCTGTTTTTT,CASSRDRGTGELFF
-,TRBJ2-5,-,TRBV7-2,TGTGCCAGCAGCCCTAGCAGGGAGACCCAGTACTTC,CASSPSRETQYF
few,TRBJ1-5,-,TRBV18,TGTGCCAGCTCTCAATCTAGTCAGCCCCAGCATTTT,CASSQSSQPQHF
few,TRBJ2-7,-,TRBV6-1,TGTGCCAGCAGTGAATACGTGTCCTACGAGCAGTACTTC,CASSEYVSYEQYF
-,TRBJ1-4,-,TRBV14,TGTGCCAGCAGCCCCCGTCCAGGGTGGAATGAAAAACTGTTTTTT,CASSPRPGWNEKLFF
-,TRBJ1-4,-,TRBV15,TGTGCCACCAGCAGATCCCGGAGTAAACTGTTTTTT,CATSRSRSKLFF
few,TRBJ2-7,TRBD2,TRBV10-3,TGTGCCATCAAGCCGGGACTAGATACCTACGAGCAGTACTTC,CAIKPGLDTYEQYF
-,TRBJ2-7,TRBD2,TRBV6-1,TGTGCCAGCAGCTTCCGGGACTACATCTCCTACGAGCAGTACTTC,CASSFRDYISYEQYF
few,TRBJ2-5,-,TRBV5-1,TGCGCCAGCAGCCCCGGGGGCCCCTCGAAGGAGACCCAGTACTTC,CASSPGGPSKETQYF
-,TRBJ2-1,TRBD2,TRBV7-3,TGTGCCAGCACGGGGGGGGGATACAATGAGCAGTTCTTC,CASTGGGYNEQFF
-,TRBJ2-7,-,TRBV28,TGTGCCAGCAGTGGCCCTGGTCTCTACGAGCAGTACTTC,CASSGPGLYEQYF
-,TRBJ2-5,TRBD1,TRBV19,TGTGCCAGTAGTCGACAGGGGGCCCAAGAGACCCAGTACTTC,CASSRQGAQETQYF
-,TRBJ2-1,-,TRBV6-5,TGTGCCAGCTCGGGAAGCAATGAGCAGTTCTTC,CASSGSNEQFF
-,TRBJ2-3,TRBD1,TRBV5-1,TGCGCCAGCAGCCTAAAACCGAGGGGGCTGGATACGCAGTATTTT,CASSLKPRGLDTQYF
-,TRBJ2-1,-,TRBV9,TGTGCCAGCAGCGTAGTCGGGGGAGTATCGGGTGGGTCCTACAATGAGCAGTTCTTC,CASSVVGGVSGGSYNEQFF
-,TRBJ1-2,TRBD1,TRBV19,TGTGCCAGTAGTGGGACAGGCACAAACTATGGCTACACCTTC,CASSGTGTNYGYTF
few,TRBJ1-5,-,TRBV30,TGTGCCTGGAGTGCGTCCAACTCGAGAGGTCAGCCCCAGCATTTT,CAWSASNSRGQPQHF
-,TRBJ1-2,-,TRBV5-5,TGTGCCAGCAGCTTAAACGGGAACTATGGCTACACCTTC,CASSLNGNYGYTF
-,TRBJ2-1,-,TRBV27,TGTGCCAGCAGTTTATGGGCAAGTACGAACAATGAGCAGTTCTTC,CASSLWASTNNEQFF
-,TRBJ1-2,TRBD1,TRBV7-9,TGTGCCAGCACCCTGGGGGACAGCTATGGCTACACCTTC,CASTLGDSYGYTF
few,TRBJ1-6,TRBD1,TRBV7-6,TGTGCCAGCAGCTTAGAGGGGACAGAGTATAATTCACCCCTCCACTTT,CASSLEGTEYNSPLHF
-,TRBJ2-1,-,TRBV6-1,TGTGCCAGCAAGAGTCATGGGGATGAGCAGTTCTTC,CASKSHGDEQFF
-,TRBJ1-4,-,TRBV4-2,TGTGCCAGCTCCCTCCTCGGGGAAAAACTGTTTTTT,CASSLLGEKLFF
once,TRBJ2-7,TRBD2,TRBV11-3,TGTGCCAGCAGCCCCGAGCGCCCGGGACTAGCGGGAATAAGCTCCTACGAGCAGTACTTC,CASSPERPGLAGISSYEQYF